This passage covers 10 T cell receptor beta chains from one sample sequenced in a study of PD-1 blockade in classical Hodgkin lymphoma (dated by TCRdb to 2019 to 2021). The sample's time point label, decoded: cycle 4 day 1 (C4D1), after less than 7 weeks of nivolumab. All trial patients had relapsed after autologous stem cell transplantation, with cohorts A, B and C differing in prior brentuximab vedotin exposure. The library was made by the immunoSEQ multiplex PCR assay. The source is immuneACCESS, and TCRdb retained only in-frame sequences with V and J called. Part of the clones is not carried over; for the studies checked, unresolved V genes explain less than half of this, and the remainder is unexplained. Recorded for this sample are fewer than 55,000 clones; roughly 80% of them occurred a single time. Of the sample, around 19% is held by the ten largest clones. The material was peripheral blood mononuclear cells (PBMCs), obtained before the fourth cycle of nivolumab. These receptors were obtained from a human donor with classical Hodgkin lymphoma.

This CDR3 reads CASSLAGGPSDTQYF. CDR3 DNA: TGTGCCAGCAGCCTAGCGGGGGGGCCGTCAGATACGCAGTATTTT. J is TRBJ2-3 and V is TRBV13; 12 nucleotides align to TRBD2. V was clipped by 5 bases and J by 4 bases; unmatched bases: 4. CDR1 is PRHDT, CDR2 FYEKMQ, per germline (reference sequence). The CDR3 has 15 residues. Full variable domain (missing parts from reference TRBV13 and TRBJ2-3): AAGVIQSPRHLIKEKRETATLKCYPIPRHDTVYWYQQGPGQDPQFLISFYEKMQSDKGSIPDRFSAQQFSDYHSELNMSSLELGDSALYFCASSLAGGPSDTQYFGPGTRLTVL.

The J gene is TRBJ2-3, the V gene TRBV7-2; D uncertain. Trimming took 4 bases from V and 2 from J, leaving 4 bases between them. The CDR3 loop spans 12 amino acids. CDR1 is SGHTA and CDR2 is FQGNSA in the germline V gene. The DNA of the CDR3 is TGTGCCAGCAGCTCCTACACAGATACGCAGTATTTT. This codes for CASSSYTDTQYF.

The chain recombines TRBV7-2 with TRBJ1-5, with D possibly being TRBD1 (5 bases). Germline loops: CDR1 SGHTA, CDR2 FQGNSA. Trimming cost V 3 bases and J 7 bases, with 22 bases left between them. The CDR3 is made up of 17 amino acids. CDR3 DNA sequence: TGTGCCAGCAGCTTTCGGGTATTGGAGGGGCGGGGACAGCCCCAGCATTTT. Translating it yields CASSFRVLEGRGQPQHF.

The gene calls are TRBV5-1 and TRBJ1-4; 7 bases are a match to TRBD1. CDR1 is SGHRS, CDR2 YFSETQ, per germline. The CDR3 contains 13 residues. V was clipped by 4 bases and J by 8 bases; unmatched bases: 5. CDR3: CASSTGEMEKLFF. As DNA, the CDR3 is TGCGCCAGCAGCACAGGGGAAATGGAAAAACTGTTTTTT. Filled out from reference TRBV5-1 and TRBJ1-4, the complete variable domain reads KAGVTQTPRYLIKTRGQQVTLSCSPISGHRSVSWYQQTPGQGLQFLFEYFSETQRNKGNFPGRFSGRQFSNSRSEMNVSTLELGDSALYLCASSTGEMEKLFFGSGTQLSVL.

This chain joins TRBV23-1 and TRBJ1-5; D is possibly TRBD1 (5 bases). TRBV23-1 is designated an ORF whose function remains uncertain. V shed 3 bases and J shed 0 bases, with 15 bases lying between them. The CDR3 is made up of 17 amino acids. CDR3 protein: CASSQRGQVYSNQPQHF. For the CDR3, the DNA is TGCGCCAGCAGTCAGAGGGGCCAGGTTTATAGCAATCAGCCCCAGCATTTT.

This clone was observed a single time. This rearrangement joins TRBV28 to TRBJ2-7; D gene ambiguous. V was trimmed by 5 bases and J by 3 bases, leaving 20 bases between them. This CDR3 region has 16 residues. Germline CDR1 MDHEN, CDR2 SYDVKM. CDR3 bases: TGTGCCAGCAGTCCTCCCATTTCCCACCTGTACTACGAGCAGTACTTC. It encodes CASSPPISHLYYEQYF.

In regard to this clone: This sample also contains other DNA sequences that code for the same CDR3. The V gene is TRBV27, the J gene TRBJ2-1, with 11 bases identical to TRBD2. Looked up from germline, CDR1 is MNHEY and CDR2 is SMNVEV (reference sequence). Germline trimming cut 6 bases from V and 4 bases from J; bases unmatched to any gene: 2. The CDR3 consists of 14 residues. The DNA for the CDR3 is TGTGCCAGCAGCCTAGCGGGGGGTTACAATGAGCAGTTCTTC. Translating it yields CASSLAGGYNEQFF.

V and J are TRBV6-5 and TRBJ2-7; 8 nucleotides match TRBD2. Germline CDR1 reads MNHEY; CDR2 reads SVGAGI. The CDR3 covers 14 residues. Germline trimming cut 6 bases from V and 0 bases from J; bases unmatched to any gene: 4. The CDR3 region is CASSTSGSSYEQYF. CDR3 sequence (DNA): TGTGCCAGCAGCACAAGCGGGAGCTCCTACGAGCAGTACTTC.

The genes are TRBV5-6 and TRBJ1-5; perhaps TRBD1 as D (5 bases). The CDR3 spans 14 residues. V shed 0 bases and J shed 7 bases, with 11 bases lying between them. Germline V gene data show CDR1 as SGHDT and CDR2 as YYEEEE. CDR3 DNA sequence: TGTGCCAGCAGCTTGGGGGGACCGGGCCAGCCCCAGCATTTT. It codes for CASSLGGPGQPQHF. Full variable domain (remainder filled in from reference TRBV5-6 and TRBJ1-5): DAGVTQSPTHLIKTRGQQVTLRCSPKSGHDTVSWYQQALGQGPQFIFQYYEEEERQRGNFPDRFSGHQFPNYSSELNVNALLLGDSALYLCASSLGGPGQPQHFGDGTRLSIL.

The rearrangement links TRBV18 to TRBJ1-3, with D unresolved. The V end lost 2 bases, the J end lost 4 bases, and 6 bases lay between the germline ends. Germline V CDR1 and CDR2: KGHSH, LQKENI. This CDR3 contains 13 residues. The CDR3 loop reads CASSPGNGNTIYF. The DNA of the CDR3 is TGTGCCAGCTCACCAGGGAACGGAAACACCATATATTTT.